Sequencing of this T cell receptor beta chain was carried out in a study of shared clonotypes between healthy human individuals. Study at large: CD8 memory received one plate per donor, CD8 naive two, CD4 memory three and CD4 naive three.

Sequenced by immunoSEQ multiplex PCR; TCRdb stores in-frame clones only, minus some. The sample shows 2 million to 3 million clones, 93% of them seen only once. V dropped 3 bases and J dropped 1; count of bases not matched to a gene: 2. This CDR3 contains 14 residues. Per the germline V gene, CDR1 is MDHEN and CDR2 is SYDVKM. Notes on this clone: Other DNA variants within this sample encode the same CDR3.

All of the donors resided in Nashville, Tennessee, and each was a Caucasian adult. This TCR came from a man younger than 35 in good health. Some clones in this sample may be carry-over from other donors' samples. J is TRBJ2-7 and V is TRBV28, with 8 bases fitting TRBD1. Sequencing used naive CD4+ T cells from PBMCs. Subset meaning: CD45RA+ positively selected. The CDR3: CASSLTGVSYEQYF. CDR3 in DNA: TGTGCCAGCAGTTTGACAGGGGTTTCCTACGAGCAGTACTTC.